These T cell receptor beta chains were read from a single sample in a study of CD8 T cells in Susac syndrome. TCRdb used MiXCR to reprocess the immunoSEQ multiplex PCR reads, holding one entry per CDR3 protein. The sample contains some 100,000 distinct CDR3 sequences, around 90% of which appear only once. Sequencing was carried out using CD4+ T cells from PBMCs. These receptors all come from a human donor in good health. Both conserved end residues are part of each CDR3. The D gene is left open where the match is weak. Expanded clones are given a class, and other clones once, few, many or no size at all.

clone size: NA; V gene: TRBV19; D gene: NA; J gene: TRBJ1-2; CDR3 DNA: TGTGCCAGTAGTATAGATACAACAGGACCTTATGGCTACACCTTC; CDR3 protein: CASSIDTTGPYGYTF
clone size: NA; V gene: TRBV11-2; D gene: NA; J gene: TRBJ2-1; CDR3 DNA: TGTGCCAGCTCTGCGCAGGTCTCCTACAATGAGCAGTTCTTC; CDR3 protein: CASSAQVSYNEQFF
clone size: NA; V gene: TRBV7-2; D gene: NA; J gene: TRBJ1-1; CDR3 DNA: TGTGCCAGCAGCCCCTCCAGGGTGGTCAACACTGAAGCTTTCTTT; CDR3 protein: CASSPSRVVNTEAFF
clone size: NA; V gene: TRBV5-5; D gene: NA; J gene: TRBJ2-2; CDR3 DNA: TGTGCCAGCAGCTCCGGACAGTTGAACACCGGGGAGCTGTTTTTT; CDR3 protein: CASSSGQLNTGELFF
clone size: NA; V gene: TRBV28; D gene: NA; J gene: TRBJ2-7; CDR3 DNA: TGTGCCAGCACCATTAGGGGGGGTGGGAGGTCCTACGAGCAGTACTTC; CDR3 protein: CASTIRGGGRSYEQYF
clone size: once; V gene: TRBV7-2; D gene: TRBD1; J gene: TRBJ1-1; CDR3 DNA: TGTGCCAGCAGCTTAGGGGGGACAGTGAACACTGAAGCTTTCTTT; CDR3 protein: CASSLGGTVNTEAFF
clone size: NA; V gene: TRBV20-1; D gene: TRBD2; J gene: TRBJ2-3; CDR3 DNA: TGCAGTGCTCCGGGACTAGCGGGGGAGTTAGATACGCAGTATTTT; CDR3 protein: CSAPGLAGELDTQYF
clone size: once; V gene: TRBV29-1; D gene: NA; J gene: TRBJ1-2; CDR3 DNA: TGCAGCGTTGGAGGGTCGGGGGTAGCAGGCTACACCTTC; CDR3 protein: CSVGGSGVAGYTF
clone size: NA; V gene: TRBV2; D gene: NA; J gene: TRBJ2-3; CDR3 DNA: TGTGCCAGCGGATCGTACACAGATACGCAGTATTTT; CDR3 protein: CASGSYTDTQYF
clone size: NA; V gene: TRBV7-2; D gene: NA; J gene: TRBJ2-7; CDR3 DNA: TGTGCCAGCAGCTTAGAACGGGACTCCCACGAGCAGTACTTC; CDR3 protein: CASSLERDSHEQYF
clone size: NA; V gene: TRBV25-1; D gene: NA; J gene: TRBJ2-2; CDR3 DNA: TGTGCCAGCAGTGAAGAGGGGGTCGACACCGGGGAGCTGTTTTTT; CDR3 protein: CASSEEGVDTGELFF
clone size: once; V gene: TRBV6-2/TRBV6-3; D gene: TRBD2; J gene: TRBJ2-1; CDR3 DNA: TGTGCCAGCAGTTACTCGGTCTCCGGGACTAGCGGGAGGTATGAGCAGTTCTTC; CDR3 protein: CASSYSVSGTSGRYEQFF
clone size: NA; V gene: TRBV20-1; D gene: NA; J gene: TRBJ1-1; CDR3 DNA: TGCAGTGCTAGTTTTCCAGGACTGAACACTGAAGCTTTCTTT; CDR3 protein: CSASFPGLNTEAFF
clone size: NA; V gene: TRBV3-1; D gene: TRBD1; J gene: TRBJ1-1; CDR3 DNA: TGTGCCAGCAGCCAAGATAGGAGACAGGGAAGAGGTCTGAACACTGAAGCTTTCTTT; CDR3 protein: CASSQDRRQGRGLNTEAFF
clone size: NA; V gene: TRBV3-1; D gene: TRBD2; J gene: TRBJ2-3; CDR3 DNA: TGTGCCAGCAGCCAAGAGACGGGAGGTTTCACAGATACGCAGTATTTT; CDR3 protein: CASSQETGGFTDTQYF
clone size: NA; V gene: TRBV29-1; D gene: NA; J gene: TRBJ2-3; CDR3 DNA: TGCAGCGTGAAGGGGGGACACACAGATACGCAGTATTTT; CDR3 protein: CSVKGGHTDTQYF
clone size: NA; V gene: TRBV14; D gene: NA; J gene: TRBJ2-7; CDR3 DNA: TGTGCCAGCAGCCAAGCGGCAGGGGCCTACGAGCAGTACTTC; CDR3 protein: CASSQAAGAYEQYF
clone size: once; V gene: TRBV14; D gene: NA; J gene: TRBJ2-2; CDR3 DNA: TGTGCCAGCAGCCACAAACCCAGGGTAGGCCCCGGGGAGCTGTTTTTT; CDR3 protein: CASSHKPRVGPGELFF
clone size: once; V gene: TRBV7-2; D gene: NA; J gene: TRBJ1-2; CDR3 DNA: TGTGCCAGCAGAGGTTCGGGGGTGGAGGGCTACACCTTC; CDR3 protein: CASRGSGVEGYTF
clone size: NA; V gene: TRBV7-2; D gene: TRBD1; J gene: TRBJ1-2; CDR3 DNA: TGTGCCAGCAGCTCTCGGACAGGAACGCAGGGCTATGGCTACACCTTC; CDR3 protein: CASSSRTGTQGYGYTF
clone size: NA; V gene: TRBV12-3/TRBV12-4; D gene: NA; J gene: TRBJ1-1; CDR3 DNA: TGTGCCAGCAGTTTCGCCAGGAGGGGGACTGAAGCTTTCTTT; CDR3 protein: CASSFARRGTEAFF
clone size: NA; V gene: TRBV11-2; D gene: NA; J gene: TRBJ2-1; CDR3 DNA: TGTGCCAGCAGCTTACGGTTCCGGGATGAGCAGTTCTTC; CDR3 protein: CASSLRFRDEQFF
clone size: NA; V gene: TRBV7-5; D gene: NA; J gene: TRBJ2-5; CDR3 DNA: NA; CDR3 protein: CISVSEATVMLESETQYF
clone size: NA; V gene: TRBV30; D gene: NA; J gene: TRBJ1-1; CDR3 DNA: TGTGCCTGGAGTGTACGAAAGGAAGCTTTCTTT; CDR3 protein: CAWSVRKEAFF
clone size: NA; V gene: TRBV9; D gene: TRBD1; J gene: TRBJ2-7; CDR3 DNA: TGTGCCAGCAGCGTAGCCAGGGGGAGCTCCTACGAGCAGTACTTC; CDR3 protein: CASSVARGSSYEQYF
clone size: NA; V gene: TRBV6-1; D gene: TRBD1; J gene: TRBJ2-7; CDR3 DNA: TGTGCCAGCAGTGAAGCAAAGGGGGGACAGGGGACCTACGAGCAGTACTTC; CDR3 protein: CASSEAKGGQGTYEQYF
clone size: NA; V gene: TRBV4-3; D gene: NA; J gene: TRBJ2-7; CDR3 DNA: TGCGCCAGCAGCCTCGACAGTACCGCCTACGAGCAGTACTTC; CDR3 protein: CASSLDSTAYEQYF
clone size: NA; V gene: TRBV20-1; D gene: TRBD1; J gene: TRBJ2-7; CDR3 DNA: TGCAGTGCGGACAGGGGGAACGAGCAGTACTTC; CDR3 protein: CSADRGNEQYF
clone size: NA; V gene: TRBV28; D gene: NA; J gene: TRBJ1-4; CDR3 DNA: TGTGCCAGCAGTTCCCAGGGTTTTGAAAAACTGTTTTTT; CDR3 protein: CASSSQGFEKLFF
clone size: NA; V gene: TRBV7-2; D gene: NA; J gene: TRBJ2-4; CDR3 DNA: TGTGCCAGCAGCTCCCAGGGGCCGGCAAAAAACATTCAGTACTTC; CDR3 protein: CASSSQGPAKNIQYF
clone size: NA; V gene: TRBV6-2/TRBV6-3; D gene: TRBD1; J gene: TRBJ1-2; CDR3 DNA: TGTGCCAGCGGACAGGCGAACTATGGCTACACCTTC; CDR3 protein: CASGQANYGYTF
clone size: NA; V gene: TRBV27; D gene: NA; J gene: TRBJ1-1; CDR3 DNA: TGTGCCAGCAGTTTTGGCAGCAACACTGAAGCTTTCTTT; CDR3 protein: CASSFGSNTEAFF
clone size: NA; V gene: TRBV18; D gene: TRBD1; J gene: TRBJ1-3; CDR3 DNA: TGTGCCAGCTCACCGGGACAGACCTACTCTGGAACCACCATATATTTT; CDR3 protein: CASSPGQTYSGTTIYF
clone size: NA; V gene: TRBV18; D gene: NA; J gene: TRBJ1-2; CDR3 DNA: TGTGCCAGCTCACCAGAAACAGACTCTGGCTACACCTTC; CDR3 protein: CASSPETDSGYTF
clone size: NA; V gene: TRBV20-1; D gene: TRBD2; J gene: TRBJ2-5; CDR3 DNA: TGCAGTGCTAGACCCAGGGACCCGGGGGGAGAGACCCAGTACTTC; CDR3 protein: CSARPRDPGGETQYF
clone size: NA; V gene: TRBV20-1; D gene: NA; J gene: TRBJ2-1; CDR3 DNA: TGCAGTGCTCAAACAGGGAGCTCCTACAATGAGCAGTTCTTC; CDR3 protein: CSAQTGSSYNEQFF
clone size: NA; V gene: TRBV2; D gene: TRBD1; J gene: TRBJ2-6; CDR3 DNA: TGTGCCAGCAGAACCACAGGGGGTTTGGCCAACGTCCTGACTTTC; CDR3 protein: CASRTTGGLANVLTF
clone size: NA; V gene: TRBV19; D gene: NA; J gene: TRBJ2-7; CDR3 DNA: TGTGCCAGTAGCCCCGAAAGGGACGAGCAGTACTTC; CDR3 protein: CASSPERDEQYF
clone size: NA; V gene: TRBV4-3; D gene: NA; J gene: TRBJ2-7; CDR3 DNA: TGCGCCAGCAGCCAAACGACCGGCCAGGAGCAGTACTTC; CDR3 protein: CASSQTTGQEQYF
clone size: NA; V gene: TRBV11-2; D gene: TRBD1; J gene: TRBJ1-1; CDR3 DNA: TGTGCCAGCAGCTGGATGACAGGGCCGCCTGAAGCTTTCTTT; CDR3 protein: CASSWMTGPPEAFF
clone size: NA; V gene: TRBV19; D gene: TRBD1; J gene: TRBJ2-2; CDR3 DNA: TGTGCCAGTAATCTCGGGACAGGGGCCAACACCGGGGAGCTGTTTTTT; CDR3 protein: CASNLGTGANTGELFF
clone size: NA; V gene: TRBV11-2; D gene: NA; J gene: TRBJ1-2; CDR3 DNA: TGTGCCAGCAGCTTAGATCGTCCCAGCAACTATGGCTACACCTTC; CDR3 protein: CASSLDRPSNYGYTF
clone size: NA; V gene: TRBV5-1; D gene: NA; J gene: TRBJ1-2; CDR3 DNA: TGCGCCAGCAGCTTGGGAGCTACATCTAACTATGGCTACACCTTC; CDR3 protein: CASSLGATSNYGYTF
clone size: NA; V gene: TRBV29-1; D gene: NA; J gene: TRBJ1-1; CDR3 DNA: TGCAGCGTCCGCCAGGGAGTAGACACTGAAGCTTTCTTT; CDR3 protein: CSVRQGVDTEAFF
clone size: NA; V gene: TRBV5-1; D gene: NA; J gene: TRBJ2-7; CDR3 DNA: TGCGCCAGCAGCTTGGTCGACGGCTCCTACGAGCAGTACTTC; CDR3 protein: CASSLVDGSYEQYF
clone size: NA; V gene: TRBV27; D gene: TRBD1; J gene: TRBJ2-7; CDR3 DNA: TGTGCCAGCAGTTTCCGGGACAGAACCTACGAGCAGTACTTC; CDR3 protein: CASSFRDRTYEQYF
clone size: NA; V gene: TRBV2; D gene: NA; J gene: TRBJ2-1; CDR3 DNA: TGTGCCAGTCCAGGGGAGCGGCTAGAGAATGAGCAGTTCTTC; CDR3 protein: CASPGERLENEQFF
clone size: NA; V gene: TRBV30; D gene: TRBD1; J gene: TRBJ1-1; CDR3 DNA: TGTGCCTGTAATGGACAGGCTGAAGCTTTCTTT; CDR3 protein: CACNGQAEAFF
clone size: NA; V gene: TRBV20-1; D gene: NA; J gene: TRBJ1-1; CDR3 DNA: TGCAGTGCTAGAGATCTCCGAGGGGACACTGAAGCTTTCTTT; CDR3 protein: CSARDLRGDTEAFF
clone size: NA; V gene: TRBV2; D gene: NA; J gene: TRBJ1-5; CDR3 DNA: TGTGCCAGCAGTGAGGGGGGTACGGGCAATCAGCCCCAGCATTTT; CDR3 protein: CASSEGGTGNQPQHF
clone size: NA; V gene: TRBV6-1; D gene: TRBD2; J gene: TRBJ2-1; CDR3 DNA: TGTGCCAGCAGTGAACCTGAGACTAGCCTCAATGAGCAGTTCTTC; CDR3 protein: CASSEPETSLNEQFF
clone size: NA; V gene: TRBV20-1; D gene: TRBD1; J gene: TRBJ1-2; CDR3 DNA: TGCAGTGCGGGGGCGACAGGGGGCGCGTCTGGCTACACCTTC; CDR3 protein: CSAGATGGASGYTF
clone size: NA; V gene: TRBV5-1; D gene: TRBD1; J gene: TRBJ2-7; CDR3 DNA: TGCGCCAGCAGCTTTTTAGGGACAGGGCTCGCCTACGAGCAGTACTTC; CDR3 protein: CASSFLGTGLAYEQYF
clone size: NA; V gene: TRBV7-9; D gene: NA; J gene: TRBJ1-2; CDR3 DNA: TGTGCCAGCAGCTTAGCCCTTTCACATGGCTACACCTTC; CDR3 protein: CASSLALSHGYTF
clone size: NA; V gene: TRBV6-5; D gene: NA; J gene: TRBJ2-4; CDR3 DNA: TGTGCCAGCAGTTACTCGAATGGGGTGGGGGTAGGGATTCAGTACTTC; CDR3 protein: CASSYSNGVGVGIQYF